This is a list of T cell receptor beta chains from one sample in a study of shared T cell receptors in the human thymus. Sequencing used immunoSEQ multiplex PCR; TCRdb keeps in-frame clones, though not all of them. The sample consists of roughly 710,000 clones, approximately 85% of them appearing once. The sample was also linked to a second study, of human thymus T cells.

Material for sequencing was thymocytes. The origin of the receptors is a girl less than two years old with a congenital heart defect. CDR3s include the opening cysteine and the closing phenylalanine or tryptophan.

v_gene	CDR3aa
TRBV7-6	CASSGRGGLHF
TRBV28	CASSLRQGLGKLFF
TRBV19	CATNDRTNTEAFF
TRBV2	CASRPGQPSYEQYF
TRBV6-4	CDGDRGLCTDTQYF
TRBV5-1	CASTGPGTENTEAFF
TRBV7-8	CASSLALTGLGNQPQHF
TRBV5-1	CASSLVWGGSPLHF
TRBV6-6	CASLTGGYYGYTF
TRBV27	CASSLGRGRTEAFF
TRBV28	CASSIKKELQEETQYF
TRBV4-1	CASSQDKGQSIYSSYEQYF
TRBV5-8	CASSLGITLSYEQYF
TRBV30	CAWRTFQVASEAFF
TRBV4-2	CASTGGGQGLLLHF
TRBV27	CASKPTAISNYGYTF
TRBV5-8	CASSFGERQGQNTEAFF
TRBV28	CASSFLEEGTQYF
TRBV6-5	CASSSHTGLSYEQYF
TRBV10-2	CASSEHKPRLAGGQDTQYF
TRBV4-1	CASSQDGSRYYGYTF
TRBV10-3	CAISESLDRRSSGNTIYF
TRBV6-1	CASSPRVAPYEQYF
TRBV29-1	CSVEDSGYEQYF
TRBV27	CASSSRDTDTQYF
TRBV4-3	CASSQAAGDSHTGELFF
TRBV28	CASSRDSYNEQFF
TRBV7-2	CASSSVGGTNQPQHF
TRBV6-6	CASSYGGDTEAFF
TRBV4-1	CASSQAYPGTSGGAIYQETQYF
TRBV9	CASSVALLPRHSKGALNTEAFF
TRBV6-5	CASSYARGLSQYF
TRBV28	CASSFGRNTEAFF
TRBV19	CASTVRTGLDEAFF
TRBV15	CATSRARGKYNEQFF
TRBV9	CASSPLKGTVNTEAFF
TRBV14	CASSHAQPGQGATGELFF
TRBV19	CARRTGGNTEAFF
TRBV29-1	CSVEDPQGREKLFF
TRBV5-6	CASSLGYRTGNQPQHF
TRBV6-1	CASTTGSSYNEQFF
TRBV6-5	CASSYYSGMPYEQYF
TRBV14	CASSLDCCTDTQYF
TRBV14	CASSQSGRGYGYTF
TRBV5-5	CASSYEEAPSTYYEQYF
TRBV6-1	CASTLGQPPGNTIYF
TRBV5-1	CASSWGQGKNIQYF
TRBV11-2	CASSFGLTGELFF
TRBV18	CASSPGQGRNNSPLHF
TRBV30	CAWNGLKPARFNYNEQFF